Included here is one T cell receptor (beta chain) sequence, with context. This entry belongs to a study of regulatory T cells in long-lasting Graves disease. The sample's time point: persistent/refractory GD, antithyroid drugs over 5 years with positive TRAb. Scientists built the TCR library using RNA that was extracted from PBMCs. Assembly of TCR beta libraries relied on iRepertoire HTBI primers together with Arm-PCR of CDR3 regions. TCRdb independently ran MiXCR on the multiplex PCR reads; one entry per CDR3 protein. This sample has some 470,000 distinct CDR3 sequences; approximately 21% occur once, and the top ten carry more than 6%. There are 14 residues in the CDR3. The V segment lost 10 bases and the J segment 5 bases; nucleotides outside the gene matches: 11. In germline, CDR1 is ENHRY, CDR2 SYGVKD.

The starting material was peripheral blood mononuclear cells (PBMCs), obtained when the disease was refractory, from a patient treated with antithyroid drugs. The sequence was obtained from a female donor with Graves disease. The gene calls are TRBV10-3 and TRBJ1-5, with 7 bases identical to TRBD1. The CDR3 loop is CATNADRVDQPQHF. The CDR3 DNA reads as TGTGCCACAAACGCCGACAGGGTTGATCAGCCCCAGCATTTT.